This entry concerns a single T cell receptor beta chain. This clonotype came up a few times. Which antigen it targets is not known. No base-level quality is on record; no much larger clone is a single base apart. This entry belongs to a study of identical twins (dated by TCRdb to the mid-2010s). A note on the overall study: The study deep-sequenced TCR alpha and beta repertoires from monozygotic twins, unrelated adults of various ages and cord blood to test whether fetal clonotypes persist. To rule out contamination, the twin experiments were replicated at different times with different library preparation protocols. Summary of the overall study and its limitations: Fewer insertions were carried by abundant cord blood beta clonotypes, a similar but weaker trend appeared in young adult naive repertoires, and no such trend appeared in memory repertoires. In beta out-of-frame sequences, excess twin sharing was weaker, because having fewer shared sequences lowered the signal-to-noise ratio. Out-of-frame TCR alpha sharing in monozygotic twins was systematically underestimated by recombination models, whereas sharing between unrelated individuals was in agreement with the recombination models. Compared with coincidental sharing between unrelated individuals, out-of-frame TCR alpha sequences shared between twins showed an excess of sequences with low generation probability. Invariant T cells such as MAIT and iNKT could partly confound zero-insertion analyses, though diverse VJ usage argued against this for most clonotypes. Because the same donors could not be followed over many years, the conclusions relied on cross-sectional statistical analysis.

All donors were healthy Caucasians. The researchers also sequenced three unrelated adults who were not twins: a male aged 18 to 30, a male aged 50 to 59, and a female aged 50 to 59. Using Miltenyi CD45RO+ enrichment and human naive T-cell isolation kits, memory (CD45RO+) and naive T cells were isolated from PBMC. Libraries were constructed by 5' RACE. The instrument given in TCRdb is Illumina HiSeq 2000. A universal primer binding site was added through template switching, and the final cDNA carried a unique molecular identifier so that TCR cDNA molecules could be counted accurately. Specific primers in the conserved constant-segment region were used to synthesize first-strand cDNA for TCR alpha and beta chains. To control for contamination, every cDNA library carried two barcodes: a SMART-Mk sample barcode plus Illumina barcodes. TruSeq adapter sequences, together with Illumina sample barcodes, were added in two successive PCR steps. Sequencing of the TCR alpha and beta cDNA libraries was done on the Illumina HiSeq platform using custom primers. In the paper's pipeline: MiGEC was used to process raw reads and extract unique molecular identifiers, and MiXCR was used to find CDR3 positions. For each individual, recombination models were inferred using an EM algorithm with the repgenHMM and IGoR tools. Shared clonotype analysis was performed with the tcR package in R, normalizing sharing by the product of cloneset sizes. To study raw recombination without the effects of thymic and clonal selection, out-of-frame nonproductive sequences were analyzed. In TCRdb, the public reads were trimmed at Q25 with fastp and aligned with MiXCR, with productive beta chains retained. Rows with a matching CDR3 protein are joined into one entry that keeps the most common DNA and genes. TCRdb, not the original authors, processed these V and J calls. For this sample there are about 390,000 distinct CDR3 sequences; roughly 9% appear just once. The ten largest clones take up more than 8% of the sample.

This receptor was identified in a woman in her fifties or sixties in good health. The source material was naive T cells sorted from blood. What this sample's cell subset or site label stands for: cells isolated with a human naive T-cell isolation kit.

The CDR3 amino acid sequence is: CASSSRGGLAGGNEQFF. The nucleotides are TGTGCCAGCAGCTCCCGAGGGGGACTAGCGGGAGGCAATGAGCAGTTCTTC. This chain is built from TRBV7-9 and TRBJ2-1, with TRBD2 matching 15 junction bases. For this chain, trimming is 4 bases at the V end and 6 bases at the J end, and the number of junction bases without a gene match is 7. Looking up the germline V gene (reference sequence) yields CDR1 SEHNR and CDR2 FQNEAQ. The cysteine opens and the phenylalanine closes a CDR3 of 17 amino acids. Solely the CDR3 DNA is kept, with 51 bases framed from the first base.